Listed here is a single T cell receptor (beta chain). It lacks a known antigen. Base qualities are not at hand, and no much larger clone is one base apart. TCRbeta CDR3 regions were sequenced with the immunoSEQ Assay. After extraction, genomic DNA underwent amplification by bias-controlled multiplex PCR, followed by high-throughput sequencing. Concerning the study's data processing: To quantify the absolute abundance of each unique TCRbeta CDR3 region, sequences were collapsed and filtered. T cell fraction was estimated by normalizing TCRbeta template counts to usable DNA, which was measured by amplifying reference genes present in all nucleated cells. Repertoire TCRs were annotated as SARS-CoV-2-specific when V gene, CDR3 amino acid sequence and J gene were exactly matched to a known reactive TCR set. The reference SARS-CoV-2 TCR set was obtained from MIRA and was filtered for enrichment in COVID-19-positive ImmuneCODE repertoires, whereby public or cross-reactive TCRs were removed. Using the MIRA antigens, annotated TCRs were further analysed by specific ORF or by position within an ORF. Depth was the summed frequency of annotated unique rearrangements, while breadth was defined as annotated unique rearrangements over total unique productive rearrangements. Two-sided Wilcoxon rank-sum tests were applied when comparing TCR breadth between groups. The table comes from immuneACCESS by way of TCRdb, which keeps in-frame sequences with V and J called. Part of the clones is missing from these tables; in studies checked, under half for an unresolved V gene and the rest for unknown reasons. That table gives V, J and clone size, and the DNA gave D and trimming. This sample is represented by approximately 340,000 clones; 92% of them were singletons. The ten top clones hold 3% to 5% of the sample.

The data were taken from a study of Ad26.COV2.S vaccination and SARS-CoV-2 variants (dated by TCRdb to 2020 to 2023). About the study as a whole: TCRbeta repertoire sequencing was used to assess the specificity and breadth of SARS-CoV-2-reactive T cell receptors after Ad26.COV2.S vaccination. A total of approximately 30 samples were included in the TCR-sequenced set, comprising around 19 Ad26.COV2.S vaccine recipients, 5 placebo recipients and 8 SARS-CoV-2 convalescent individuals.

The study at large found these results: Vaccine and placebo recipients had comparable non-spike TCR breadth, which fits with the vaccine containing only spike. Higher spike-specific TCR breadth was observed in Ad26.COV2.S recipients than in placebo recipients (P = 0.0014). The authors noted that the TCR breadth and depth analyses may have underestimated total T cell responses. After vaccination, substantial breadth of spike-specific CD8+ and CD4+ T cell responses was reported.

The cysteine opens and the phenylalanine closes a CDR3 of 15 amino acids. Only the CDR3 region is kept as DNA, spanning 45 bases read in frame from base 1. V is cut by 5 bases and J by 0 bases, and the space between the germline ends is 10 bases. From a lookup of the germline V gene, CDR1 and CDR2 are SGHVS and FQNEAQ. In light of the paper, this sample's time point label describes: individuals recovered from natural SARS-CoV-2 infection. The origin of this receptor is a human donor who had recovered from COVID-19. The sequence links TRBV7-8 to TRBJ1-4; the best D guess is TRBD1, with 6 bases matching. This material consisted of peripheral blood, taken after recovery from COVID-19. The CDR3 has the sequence CASSRGLTTNEKLFF. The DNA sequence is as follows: TGTGCCAGCAGCAGGGGGTTAACAACTAATGAAAAACTGTTTTTT.